Below, 7 T cell receptor beta chains from the same sample are listed, as sequenced in a study of regulatory T cells in long-lasting Graves disease. Time point reported: newly diagnosed GD, antithyroid drugs for less than 3 months. PBMC-derived RNA was used for the TCR library. CDR3-region Arm-PCR and iRepertoire HTBI primers produced the TCR beta libraries. MiXCR was run by TCRdb on the multiplex PCR reads, yielding one entry per CDR3 protein. Among just over 600,000 distinct CDR3 sequences listed, 15% to 20% were seen once. In addition, the sample was reused for a study of T cells in Graves' hyperthyroidism and ophthalmopathy.

The material sequenced was peripheral blood mononuclear cells (PBMCs), taken at new diagnosis, from a patient treated with antithyroid drugs. Receptors were obtained from a woman aged 30 to 39 with Graves disease.

This clonotype was counted many times. V usage is TRBV28 and J usage is TRBJ1-2; D not resolved. The CDR3 consists of 14 residues. V was clipped by 6 bases and J by 4 bases, with 15 bases between them. CDR1 is MDHEN, CDR2 SYDVKM, per germline. DNA for the CDR3: TGTGCCAGCAGGGCCAGCCACTTCTCCTATGGCTACACCTTC. This gives the protein CASRASHFSYGYTF.

The rearrangement joins TRBV3-1 to TRBJ2-7; tentative D call: TRBD2 (6 bases). The CDR3 runs 15 residues. The germline CDR1 and CDR2 sequences are LGHDT and YNNKEL (reference sequence). The V end lost 4 bases, the J end lost 3 bases, and 16 bases lay between the germline ends. The CDR3 spells CASSRVLGTYYEQYF. In DNA form, the CDR3 reads TGTGCCAGCAGCCGAGTACTCGGGACTTACTACGAGCAGTACTTC.

This clonotype has a count of ten or more. The chain combines TRBV20-1 with TRBJ1-1; 8 bases line up with TRBD1. This CDR3 region has 15 residues. Germline V gene lookup returns CDR1 DFQATT and CDR2 SNEGSKA (reference sequence). V shed 5 bases, J shed 6 bases, and the junction held 14 bases outside the gene matches. The CDR3 DNA reads as TGCAGTGCTTCCAGCGTCGACAGGGGAGGAGCTGAAGCTTTCTTT. Translation: CSASSVDRGGAEAFF.

This clonotype has just one count. V usage is TRBV19 and J usage is TRBJ1-1; D gene uncertain. Germline assignment: CDR1 LNHDA and CDR2 SQIVND (reference sequence). The V and J ends lost 4 bases and 6 bases respectively, with 9 bases between them. The CDR3 is 12 residues long. The CDR3 coding sequence is TGTGCCAGTAGTAAAGGGATACCTGAAGCTTTCTTT. This translates into CASSKGIPEAFF.

This clonotype was seen a single time. The rearrangement uses TRBV24-1 and TRBJ2-1; 7 positions agree with TRBD1. CDR1 is KGHDR, CDR2 SFDVKD, per germline. Unmatched junction bases numbered 8, after V lost 4 bases and J lost 0 bases. The CDR3 consists of 17 residues. The DNA of the CDR3 is TGTGCCACCAGTGACCGGACAGGTTACAGCTCCTACAATGAGCAGTTCTTC. Amino acid sequence: CATSDRTGYSSYNEQFF.

This clonotype appeared many times. The chain uses TRBV5-1 and TRBJ1-6; TRBD1 might be the D (5 bases). V shed 4 bases and J shed 10 bases, with 24 bases lying between them. Germline CDR1 SGHRS, CDR2 YFSETQ. This CDR3 is built from 17 residues. The CDR3 loop is CASSLRGGGVGGSPLHF. DNA of the CDR3: TGCGCCAGCAGCCTGAGGGGCGGGGGAGTCGGAGGATCACCCCTCCACTTT. The whole variable domain, filled in from reference TRBV5-1 and TRBJ1-6, reads KAGVTQTPRYLIKTRGQQVTLSCSPISGHRSVSWYQQTPGQGLQFLFEYFSETQRNKGNFPGRFSGRQFSNSRSEMNVSTLELGDSALYLCASSLRGGGVGGSPLHFGNGTRLTVT.

This clonotype was counted only a few times. This rearrangement joins TRBV20-1 to TRBJ2-5, with 10 nucleotides matching TRBD2. CDR1 and CDR2 from the germline V gene are DFQATT and SNEGSKA (reference sequence). CDR3 length equals 13 residues. Losses at the gene ends were 0 bases for V and 5 bases for J; bases not matched to a gene: 0. CDR3 in amino acids: CSARDSGRETQYF. DNA of the CDR3: TGCAGTGCTAGAGATAGCGGGAGGGAGACCCAGTACTTC.